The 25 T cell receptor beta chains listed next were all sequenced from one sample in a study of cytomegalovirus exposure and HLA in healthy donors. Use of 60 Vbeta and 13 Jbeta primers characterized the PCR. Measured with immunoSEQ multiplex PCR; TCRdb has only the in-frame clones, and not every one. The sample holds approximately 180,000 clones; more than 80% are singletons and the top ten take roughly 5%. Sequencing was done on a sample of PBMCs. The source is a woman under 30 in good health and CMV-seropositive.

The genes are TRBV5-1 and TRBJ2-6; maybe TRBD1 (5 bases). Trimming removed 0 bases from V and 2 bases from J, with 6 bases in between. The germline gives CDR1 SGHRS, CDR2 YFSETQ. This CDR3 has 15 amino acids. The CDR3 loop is CASSLAGTGANVLTF. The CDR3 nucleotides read TGCGCCAGCAGCTTGGCAGGGACTGGGGCCAACGTCCTGACTTTC.

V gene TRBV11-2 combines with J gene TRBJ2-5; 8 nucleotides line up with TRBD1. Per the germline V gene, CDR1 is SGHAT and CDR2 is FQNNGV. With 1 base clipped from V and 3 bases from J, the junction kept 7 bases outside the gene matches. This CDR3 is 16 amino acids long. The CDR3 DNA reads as TGTGCCAGCAGCTTAGTTGCCCCGACAGGGGAAGAGACCCAGTACTTC. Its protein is CASSLVAPTGEETQYF.

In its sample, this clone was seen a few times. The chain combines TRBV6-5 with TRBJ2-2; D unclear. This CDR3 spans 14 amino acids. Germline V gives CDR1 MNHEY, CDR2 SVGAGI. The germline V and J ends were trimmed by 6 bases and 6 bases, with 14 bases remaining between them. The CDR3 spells CASRGFTVPGELFF. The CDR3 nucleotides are TGTGCCAGCAGAGGATTTACAGTCCCCGGGGAGCTGTTTTTT.

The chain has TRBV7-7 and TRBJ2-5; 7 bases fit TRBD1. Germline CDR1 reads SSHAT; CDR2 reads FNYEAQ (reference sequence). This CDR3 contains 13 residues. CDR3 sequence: CATSRGPEETQYF. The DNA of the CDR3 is TGTGCTACCTCAAGGGGGCCGGAGGAGACCCAGTACTTC.

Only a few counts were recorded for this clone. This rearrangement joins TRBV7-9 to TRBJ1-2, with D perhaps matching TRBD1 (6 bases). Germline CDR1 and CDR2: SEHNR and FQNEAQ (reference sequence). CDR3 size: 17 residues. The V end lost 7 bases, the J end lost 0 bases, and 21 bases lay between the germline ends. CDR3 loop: CASTFGGLTGANYGYTF. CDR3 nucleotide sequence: TGTGCCAGCACCTTTGGCGGCCTGACAGGAGCTAACTATGGCTACACCTTC.

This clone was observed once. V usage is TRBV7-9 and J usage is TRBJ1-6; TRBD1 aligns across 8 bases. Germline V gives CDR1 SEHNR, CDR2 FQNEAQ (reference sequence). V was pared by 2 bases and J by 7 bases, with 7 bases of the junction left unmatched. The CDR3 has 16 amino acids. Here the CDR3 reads CASSLPGQGWNSPLHF. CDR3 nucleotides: TGTGCCAGCAGCTTACCAGGACAGGGCTGGAATTCACCCCTCCACTTT.

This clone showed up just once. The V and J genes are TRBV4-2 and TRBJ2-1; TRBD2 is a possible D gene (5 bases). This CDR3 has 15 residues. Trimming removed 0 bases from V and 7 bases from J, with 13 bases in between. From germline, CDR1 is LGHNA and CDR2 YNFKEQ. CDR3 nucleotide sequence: TGTGCCAGCAGCCAAGATTTTTCCGGGAAGAATGAGCAGTTCTTC. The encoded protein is CASSQDFSGKNEQFF.

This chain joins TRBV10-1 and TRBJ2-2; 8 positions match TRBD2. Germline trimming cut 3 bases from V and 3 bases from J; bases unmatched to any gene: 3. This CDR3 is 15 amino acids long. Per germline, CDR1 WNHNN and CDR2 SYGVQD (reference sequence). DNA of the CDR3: TGCGCCAGCAGTGACACTAGCGGATACACCGGGGAGCTGTTTTTT. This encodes CASSDTSGYTGELFF.

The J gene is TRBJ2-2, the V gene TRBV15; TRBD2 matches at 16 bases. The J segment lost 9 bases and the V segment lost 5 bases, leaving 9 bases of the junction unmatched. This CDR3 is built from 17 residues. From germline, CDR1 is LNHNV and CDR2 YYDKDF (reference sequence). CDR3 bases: TGTGCCACCAGCGGTTCCGGGACTAGCGGGGGGGTTAGGGAGCTGTTTTTT. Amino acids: CATSGSGTSGGVRELFF.

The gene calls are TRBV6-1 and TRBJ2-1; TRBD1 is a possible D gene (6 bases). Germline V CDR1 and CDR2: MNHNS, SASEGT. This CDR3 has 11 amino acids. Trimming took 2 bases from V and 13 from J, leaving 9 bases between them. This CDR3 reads CASSELRGQFF. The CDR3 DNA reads TGTGCCAGCAGTGAACTCAGGGGACAGTTCTTC.

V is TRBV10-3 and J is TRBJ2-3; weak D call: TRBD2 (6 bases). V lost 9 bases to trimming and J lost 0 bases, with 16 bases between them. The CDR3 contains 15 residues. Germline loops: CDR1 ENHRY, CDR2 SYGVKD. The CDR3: CAILRDRESTDTQYF. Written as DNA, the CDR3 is TGTGCCATTCTCCGGGACCGGGAGAGCACAGATACGCAGTATTTT.

The CDR3 here is CASSETGGHTDTQYF. DNA for the CDR3: TGTGCCAGCAGCGAGACAGGGGGCCACACAGATACGCAGTATTTT. V and J are TRBV7-9 and TRBJ2-3; 10 positions match TRBD1. Germline CDR1 reads SEHNR; CDR2 reads FQNEAQ (reference sequence). The CDR3 totals 15 residues. V lost 5 bases and J lost 2; bases outside the gene matches: 4.

CDR3 DNA sequence: TGTGCCACCAGCAGAGATCCGGGAAGGTCTGAAGCTTTCTTT. Its protein product is CATSRDPGRSEAFF. This sequence joins TRBV15 and TRBJ1-1; D remains ambiguous. There are 14 residues in the CDR3. CDR1 LNHNV and CDR2 YYDKDF come from the germline V gene (reference sequence). With 0 bases removed from V and 6 bases from J, the gap between germline ends came to 11 bases.

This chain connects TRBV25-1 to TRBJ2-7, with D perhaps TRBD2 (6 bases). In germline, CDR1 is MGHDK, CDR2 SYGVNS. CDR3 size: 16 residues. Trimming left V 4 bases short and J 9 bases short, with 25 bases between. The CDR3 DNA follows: TGTGCCAGCAGTGCCAGTCGGACCGATATAATCGGGGGGCAGTACTTC. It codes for CASSASRTDIIGGQYF.

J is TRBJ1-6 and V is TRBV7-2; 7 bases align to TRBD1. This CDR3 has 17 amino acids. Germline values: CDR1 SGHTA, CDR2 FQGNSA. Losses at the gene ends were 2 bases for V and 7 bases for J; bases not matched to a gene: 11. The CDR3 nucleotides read TGTGCCAGCAGCTTATGGGTCGGGGGACAGCTCAATTCACCCCTCCACTTT. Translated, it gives CASSLWVGGQLNSPLHF.

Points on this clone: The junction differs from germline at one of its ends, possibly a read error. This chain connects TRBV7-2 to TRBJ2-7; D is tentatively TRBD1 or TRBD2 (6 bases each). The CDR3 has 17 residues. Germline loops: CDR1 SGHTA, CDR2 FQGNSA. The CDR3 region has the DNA TGTGCCAGCAGTTTAGGGGGGTTGGGCGGGATCACCTACGAGCAGTACTTC. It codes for CASSLGGLGGITYEQYF.

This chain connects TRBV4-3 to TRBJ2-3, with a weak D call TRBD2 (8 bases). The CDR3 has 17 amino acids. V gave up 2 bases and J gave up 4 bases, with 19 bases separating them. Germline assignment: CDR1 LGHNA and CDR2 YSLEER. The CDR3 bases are TGCGCCAGCAGCCAAACGGGAGGGGGCGCAGGCCCAGATACGCAGTATTTT. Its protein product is CASSQTGGGAGPDTQYF.

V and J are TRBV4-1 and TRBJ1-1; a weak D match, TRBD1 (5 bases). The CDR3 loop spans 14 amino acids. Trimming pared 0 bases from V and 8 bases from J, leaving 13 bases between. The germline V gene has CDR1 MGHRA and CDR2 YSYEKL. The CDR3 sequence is CASSQDIAGREAFF. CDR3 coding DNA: TGCGCCAGCAGCCAAGATATTGCAGGGAGGGAAGCTTTCTTT.

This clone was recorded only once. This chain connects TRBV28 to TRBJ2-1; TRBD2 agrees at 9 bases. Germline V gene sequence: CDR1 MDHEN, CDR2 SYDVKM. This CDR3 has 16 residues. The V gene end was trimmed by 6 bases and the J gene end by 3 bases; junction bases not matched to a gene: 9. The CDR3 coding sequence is TGTGCCAGCAGCCCAAGCGGGGGGCCATACTACAATGAGCAGTTCTTC. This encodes CASSPSGGPYYNEQFF.

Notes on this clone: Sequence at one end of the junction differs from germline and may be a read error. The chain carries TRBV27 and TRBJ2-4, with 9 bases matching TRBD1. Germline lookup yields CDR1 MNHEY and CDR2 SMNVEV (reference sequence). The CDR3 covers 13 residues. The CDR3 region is CASSLSDRDREFF. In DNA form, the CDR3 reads TGTGCCAGCAGTTTATCAGACCGGGACAGGGAGTTTTTC.

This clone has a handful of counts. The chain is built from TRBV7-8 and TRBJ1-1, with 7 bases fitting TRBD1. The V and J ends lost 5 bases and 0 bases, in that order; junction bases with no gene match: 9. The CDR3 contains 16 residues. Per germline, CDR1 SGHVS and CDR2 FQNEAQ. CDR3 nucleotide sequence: TGTGCCAGCAGCCCCTTGAGACAGGGTATGAACACTGAAGCTTTCTTT. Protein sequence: CASSPLRQGMNTEAFF. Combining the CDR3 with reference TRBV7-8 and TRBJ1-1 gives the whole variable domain GAGVSQSPRYKVAKRGQDVALRCDPISGHVSLFWYQQALGQGPEFLTYFQNEAQLDKSGLPSDRFFAERPEGSVSTLKIQRTQQEDSAVYLCASSPLRQGMNTEAFFGQGTRLTVV.

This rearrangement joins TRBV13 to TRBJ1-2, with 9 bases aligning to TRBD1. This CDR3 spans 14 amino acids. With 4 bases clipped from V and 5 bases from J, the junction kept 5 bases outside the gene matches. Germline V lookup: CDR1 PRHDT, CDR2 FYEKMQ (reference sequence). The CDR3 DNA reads TGTGCCAGCAGCTCTTCCGGGACAGGGTATGGCTACACCTTC. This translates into CASSSSGTGYGYTF.

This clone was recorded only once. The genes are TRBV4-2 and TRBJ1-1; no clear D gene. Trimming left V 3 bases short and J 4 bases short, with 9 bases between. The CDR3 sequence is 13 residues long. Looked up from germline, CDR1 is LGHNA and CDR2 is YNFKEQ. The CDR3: CASSHYVSTEAFF. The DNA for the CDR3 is TGTGCCAGCAGCCATTACGTGAGCACTGAAGCTTTCTTT.

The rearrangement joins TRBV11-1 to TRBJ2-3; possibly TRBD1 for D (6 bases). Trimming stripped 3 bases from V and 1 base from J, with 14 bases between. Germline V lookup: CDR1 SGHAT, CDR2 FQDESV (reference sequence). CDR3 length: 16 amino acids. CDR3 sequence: CASSFRTTGGTDTQYF. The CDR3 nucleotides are TGTGCCAGCAGCTTTCGGACGACAGGAGGCACAGATACGCAGTATTTT. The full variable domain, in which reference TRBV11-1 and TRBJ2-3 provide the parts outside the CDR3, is EAEVAQSPRYKITEKSQAVAFWCDPISGHATLYWYRQILGQGPELLVQFQDESVVDDSQLPKDRFSAERLKGVDSTLKIQPAELGDSAMYLCASSFRTTGGTDTQYFGPGTRLTVL.

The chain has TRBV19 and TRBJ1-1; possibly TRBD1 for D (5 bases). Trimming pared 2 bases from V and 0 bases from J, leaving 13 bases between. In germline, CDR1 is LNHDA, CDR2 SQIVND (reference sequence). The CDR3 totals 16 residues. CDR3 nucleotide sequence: TGTGCCAGTAGTATAAATCAGGGACTTATGAACACTGAAGCTTTCTTT. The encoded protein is CASSINQGLMNTEAFF.